The 21 T cell receptor beta chains below all came from one sample that was sequenced in a study of OX40 agonist ivuxolimab in advanced cancers. Assay: immunoSEQ multiplex PCR; the TCRdb copy retains only in-frame clones and omits some. The sample carries tens of thousands of clones, roughly 90% recorded once. The specimen comprised CD4+ or CD8+ T cells sorted from blood, sampled in a trial of the OX40 agonist ivuxolimab. These receptors all come from an adult with an advanced solid tumor such as melanoma, head and neck, liver or kidney cancer.

Written as DNA, the CDR3 is TGTGCCAGTAGTCAATCGACAGGGGTCTACGAGCAGTACTTC. Amino acids: CASSQSTGVYEQYF. The V and J genes are TRBV19 and TRBJ2-7; 8 bases are shared with TRBD1. Germline CDR1 LNHDA, CDR2 SQIVND (reference sequence). The CDR3 loop spans 14 amino acids. V dropped 5 bases and J dropped 3; count of bases not matched to a gene: 6.

This clone was found a few times. CDR3 DNA: TGTGCCAGCAGACGTCTTGGGACGGGGCAGTATTTT. This gives the protein CASRRLGTGQYF. This chain links TRBV7-9 with TRBJ2-3, with D possibly being TRBD1 or TRBD2 (5 bases each). The CDR3 totals 12 residues. Deletions cut 6 bases from V and 11 bases from J, with 15 bases between. CDR1 and CDR2 from the germline V gene are SEHNR and FQNEAQ (reference sequence). The full variable domain, in which reference TRBV7-9 and TRBJ2-3 provide the parts outside the CDR3, is DTGVSQNPRHKITKRGQNVTFRCDPISEHNRLYWYRQTLGQGPEFLTYFQNEAQLEKSRLLSDRFSAERPKGSFSTLEIQRTEQGDSAMYLCASRRLGTGQYFGPGTRLTVL.

The J gene is TRBJ2-7, the V gene TRBV2, with TRBD2 identical over 15 bases. Trimming took 3 bases from V and 6 from J; bases not matched to a gene: 6. The CDR3 is 16 residues long. Per the germline V gene, CDR1 is SNHLY and CDR2 is FYNNEI. The CDR3 spells CASSDRGGLAGGEQYF. The CDR3 DNA sequence: TGTGCCAGCAGTGATAGGGGGGGACTAGCGGGAGGCGAGCAGTACTTC. The full variable domain, in which reference TRBV2 and TRBJ2-7 provide the parts outside the CDR3, is EPEVTQTPSHQVTQMGQEVILRCVPISNHLYFYWYRQILGQKVEFLVSFYNNEISEKSEIFDDQFSVERPDGSNFTLKIRSTKLEDSAMYFCASSDRGGLAGGEQYFGPGTRLTVT.

The chain uses TRBV27 and TRBJ1-1, with D perhaps matching TRBD1 (5 bases). V was pared by 3 bases and J by 3 bases, with 8 bases between. CDR1 MNHEY and CDR2 SMNVEV come from the germline V gene (reference sequence). The CDR3 contains 13 residues. CDR3 nucleotide sequence: TGTGCCAGCAGTTTTACGGGGGACACTGAAGCTTTCTTT. It specifies CASSFTGDTEAFF.

V and J are TRBV5-6 and TRBJ2-5; D may be TRBD1 (6 bases). This CDR3 is built from 13 residues. CDR1 and CDR2 from the germline V gene are SGHDT and YYEEEE. Trimming took off 2 bases at V and 8 bases at J, with 13 bases between the two ends. The CDR3 DNA reads as TGTGCCAGCAGCTTTGCAGGGGAGATCACCCAGTACTTC. It specifies CASSFAGEITQYF.

DNA of the CDR3: TGTGCCAGCAGCCCTCTTACAGATAGCAATCAGCCCCAGCATTTT. Its protein is CASSPLTDSNQPQHF. The J gene is TRBJ1-5, the V gene TRBV27; D is ambiguous. The V gene's germline CDR1 is MNHEY and CDR2 SMNVEV (reference sequence). The CDR3 is made up of 15 amino acids. Trimming shortened V by 6 bases and J by 0 bases, and 12 bases separated the two germline ends.

The CDR3 DNA follows: TGTGCCAGCAGCCAAGAATCTCGGACCCAGTACTTC. It encodes CASSQESRTQYF. The rearrangement joins TRBV14 to TRBJ2-5; no definite D call. Trimming removed 0 bases from V and 7 bases from J, with 6 bases in between. CDR1 and CDR2 from the germline V gene are SGHDN and FVKESK. The CDR3 is made up of 12 amino acids.

This chain uses TRBV15 with TRBJ1-1; TRBD1 is a possible D gene (6 bases). The CDR3 is 14 residues long. Between the trimmed V and J ends, which lost 1 base and 7 bases, there was a span of 13 bases. Per germline, CDR1 LNHNV and CDR2 YYDKDF (reference sequence). CDR3 sequence: CATSRGGAIGEAFF. CDR3 in DNA: TGTGCCACCAGCAGAGGGGGGGCCATCGGTGAAGCTTTCTTT.

The CDR3 reads CASSRVSGGSSYEQYF. Written as DNA, the CDR3 is TGCGCCAGCAGCCGGGTTTCTGGGGGGTCCTCCTACGAGCAGTACTTC. The V and J genes are TRBV5-1 and TRBJ2-7, with D possibly being TRBD2 (6 bases). CDR1 SGHRS and CDR2 YFSETQ come from the germline V gene. This CDR3 contains 16 residues. V lost 4 bases, J lost 0 bases, and 17 bases lay in between.

This chain links TRBV11-2 with TRBJ2-1, with D hard to call. Germline V lookup: CDR1 SGHAT, CDR2 FQNNGV. Trimming pared 3 bases from V and 7 bases from J, leaving 4 bases between. This CDR3 has 11 residues. The CDR3 DNA is TGTGCCAGCAGCTTTAATAATGAGCAGTTCTTC. Protein product: CASSFNNEQFF.

The chain recombines TRBV30 with TRBJ2-2; TRBD2 matches 11 bases. This CDR3 contains 13 residues. Germline V gene sequence: CDR1 GTSNPN, CDR2 SVGIG (reference sequence). V gave up 6 bases and J gave up 9 bases; unmatched junction bases: 6. The CDR3 sequence is CACHRTSGRELFF. Written as DNA, the CDR3 is TGTGCCTGTCACAGGACTAGCGGGCGGGAGCTGTTTTTT. The full variable domain, with the rest looked up from reference TRBV30 and TRBJ2-2, is SQTIHQWPATLVQPVGSPLSLECTVEGTSNPNLYWYRQAAGRGLQLLFYSVGIGQISSEVPQNLSASRPQDRQFILSSKKLLLSDSGFYLCACHRTSGRELFFGEGSRLTVL.

This rearrangement joins TRBV28 to TRBJ2-5; a weak D match, TRBD1 (5 bases). Trimming pared 5 bases from V and 2 bases from J, leaving 9 bases between. This CDR3 has 13 amino acids. Germline V lookup: CDR1 MDHEN, CDR2 SYDVKM. CDR3 sequence reads: CASSGRQQETQYF. As DNA, the CDR3 is TGTGCCAGCAGTGGTCGACAGCAAGAGACCCAGTACTTC.

The genes are TRBV27 and TRBJ2-5; D ambiguous. CDR3 size: 15 residues. The germline V gene has CDR1 MNHEY and CDR2 SMNVEV (reference sequence). V was pared by 0 bases and J by 7 bases, with 15 bases between. The chain's CDR3 is CASSLSYDRATTQYF. CDR3 DNA sequence: TGTGCCAGCAGTTTATCTTATGACCGGGCAACGACCCAGTACTTC.

This chain connects TRBV7-9 to TRBJ2-3; possible D gene TRBD1, 5 bases. The CDR3 consists of 12 residues. V was trimmed by 5 bases and J by 14 bases, leaving 17 bases between them. Germline values: CDR1 SEHNR, CDR2 FQNEAQ (reference sequence). The CDR3 protein is CASSAKDGQGYF. The CDR3 DNA follows: TGTGCCAGCAGCGCCAAGGATGGACAAGGGTATTTT.

The genes are TRBV6-5 and TRBJ1-2; 9 bases line up with TRBD1. CDR3 length: 15 residues. Germline assignment: CDR1 MNHEY and CDR2 SVGAGI. V shed 10 bases, J shed 6 bases, and the junction held 15 bases outside the gene matches. This CDR3 is CATVYRDRDLHGYTF. In DNA form, the CDR3 reads TGTGCCACCGTTTACCGGGACAGGGACTTGCATGGCTACACCTTC.

V and J are TRBV29-1 and TRBJ2-7; TRBD1 matches 11 bases. Trimming took 7 bases from V and 7 from J; bases not matched to a gene: 6. Germline V CDR1 and CDR2: SQVTM, ANQGSEA. The CDR3 covers 12 residues. CDR3 in amino acids: CSAGQGAREQYF. In DNA, the CDR3 is TGCAGCGCAGGACAGGGGGCGCGGGAGCAGTACTTC.

This clone came up a few times. This rearrangement joins TRBV11-2 to TRBJ2-2, with D perhaps TRBD2 (5 bases). The germline V and J ends were trimmed by 6 bases and 4 bases, with 15 bases remaining between them. Per the germline V gene, CDR1 is SGHAT and CDR2 is FQNNGV. The CDR3 is 15 residues long. The CDR3 DNA sequence: TGTGCCAGCAGTATTCTCCCGGGGTCCACCGGGGAGCTGTTTTTT. The encoded protein is CASSILPGSTGELFF.

Details on this clone: In the same sample, other DNA sequences code for this CDR3. J is TRBJ2-5 and V is TRBV18; no clear D. The CDR3 has 13 amino acids. V dropped 1 base and J dropped 2 bases, with 5 bases sitting between them. In germline, CDR1 is KGHSH, CDR2 LQKENI. CDR3 coding DNA: TGTGCCAGCTCACCACGGCAGCAAGAGACCCAGTACTTC. It is translated as CASSPRQQETQYF.

Only one count was recorded for this clone. This sequence joins TRBV6-1 and TRBJ1-1; weak D call: TRBD1 (6 bases). Germline V gene data show CDR1 as MNHNS and CDR2 as SASEGT. The germline V and J ends were trimmed by 8 bases and 1 base, with 14 bases remaining between them. The CDR3 runs to 14 residues. In DNA form, the CDR3 reads TGTGCCAGCCACACTCAAGGGGGGAACACTGAAGCTTTCTTT. This translates into CASHTQGGNTEAFF.

The chain uses TRBV5-1 and TRBJ2-4; tentative D call: TRBD1 (7 bases). Trimming shortened V by 0 bases and J by 4 bases, and 14 bases separated the two germline ends. CDR1 and CDR2 from the germline V gene are SGHRS and YFSETQ. This CDR3 is built from 16 residues. CDR3 loop: CASSLEPEGAKNIQYF. DNA for the CDR3: TGCGCCAGCAGCTTGGAACCGGAGGGGGCTAAAAACATTCAGTACTTC.

V usage is TRBV30 and J usage is TRBJ1-1, with D uncertain. The CDR3 spans 13 residues. Germline lookup yields CDR1 GTSNPN and CDR2 SVGIG (reference sequence). V was clipped by 4 bases and J by 4 bases, with 13 bases between them. The CDR3 protein is CAWTGPIGTEAFF. The CDR3 bases are TGTGCCTGGACTGGCCCTATAGGCACTGAAGCTTTCTTT.